This note documents a single T cell receptor (beta chain) sequence. Its matching antigen is unknown. These data come from a study of T cell repertoires in cytomegalovirus infection. For the study at large: Indications of both CMV infection and matching HLA type were provided by public TCR beta signatures. General study findings and limits: HLA-C-restricted, CMV-specific TCR beta clonotypes were dominant ex vivo. Cumulative frequency (of public TCR beta family members) identified carriers of CMV plus the relevant HLA.

The germline V gene encodes CDR1 LGHNT and CDR2 FRNRAP. With 6 bases removed from V and 7 bases from J, the gap between germline ends came to 13 bases. The CDR3 is 13 residues long. TCRdb recomputed calls from the reads with MiXCR, one row per CDR3 protein. There are about 600,000 distinct CDR3 sequences in the sample; about 24% occur only once, and roughly 8% lies in the top ten. The specimen sequenced was CD8+ T cells from PBMCs. The V gene is TRBV12-5, the J gene TRBJ1-5; D may be TRBD1 (5 bases). The TCR originated in a human donor in good health (CMV status not recorded). Some clones in this sample may be carry-over from other donors' samples. The CDR3 nucleotides are TGTGCTAGTGGGACAGCGGCAGGGCAGCCCCAGCATTTT. This codes for CASGTAAGQPQHF.